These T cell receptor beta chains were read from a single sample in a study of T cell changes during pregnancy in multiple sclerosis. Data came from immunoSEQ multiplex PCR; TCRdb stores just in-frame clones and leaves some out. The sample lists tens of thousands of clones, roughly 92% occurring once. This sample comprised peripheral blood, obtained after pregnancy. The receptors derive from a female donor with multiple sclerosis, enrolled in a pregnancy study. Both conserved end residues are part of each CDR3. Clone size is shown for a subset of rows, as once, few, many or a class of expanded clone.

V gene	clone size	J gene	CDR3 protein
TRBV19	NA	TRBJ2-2	CASRSDRVDTGELFF
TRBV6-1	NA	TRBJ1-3	CASIVQGLGNTIYF
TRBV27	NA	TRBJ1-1	CASSQRQGSTEAFF
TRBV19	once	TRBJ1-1	CASSPLTGNTEAFF
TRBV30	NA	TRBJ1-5	CAWMPGANQPQHF
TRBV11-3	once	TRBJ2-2	CASSMGGTGRTGELFF
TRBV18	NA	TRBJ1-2	CASSPGQGPNYGYTF
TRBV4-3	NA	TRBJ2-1	CASSQTLAGGLNEQFF
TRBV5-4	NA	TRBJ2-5	CASSSRDYQETQYF
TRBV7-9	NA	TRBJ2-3	CASAPGGGLPGTDTQYF
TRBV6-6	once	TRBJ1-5	CASSYALTGNNQPQHF
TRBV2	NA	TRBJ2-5	CASSGGLAGGQFQETQYF
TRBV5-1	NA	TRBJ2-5	CASSPGLAGELQETQYF
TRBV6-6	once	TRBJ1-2	CASSYGPFVANYGYTF
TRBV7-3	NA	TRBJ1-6	CASSLDRASPLHF
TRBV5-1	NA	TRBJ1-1	CASSGGDRATEAFF
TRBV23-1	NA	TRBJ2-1	CASSQYPLAGRNEQFF
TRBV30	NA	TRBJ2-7	CAWSPLAGVFYEQYF
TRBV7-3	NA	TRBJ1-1	CASSFPGQAAFF
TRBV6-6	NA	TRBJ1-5	CASSYLNDNQPQHF
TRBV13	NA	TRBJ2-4	CASSLGRGRAGDKEIAKNIQYF
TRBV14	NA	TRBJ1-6	CASSQRNAIYNSPLHF
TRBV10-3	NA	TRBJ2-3	CAISDGTSGVRDTQYF
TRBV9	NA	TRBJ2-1	CASSVASGGAFPYNEQFF
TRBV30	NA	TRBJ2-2	CAWRRGPGELFF
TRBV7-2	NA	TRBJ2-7	CASSFRDRVREQYF